The text below deals with one T cell receptor beta chain. Method: immunoSEQ multiplex PCR; TCRdb's copy keeps in-frame clones and lacks some. The sample has about 2 million clones, 90% to 95% seen once. Trimming shortened V by 5 bases and J by 4 bases, and 11 bases separated the two germline ends. Germline CDR1 and CDR2: MNHEY and SVGAGI. This CDR3 comprises 13 residues. The sample belongs to a study of shared clonotypes between healthy human individuals. This sequence joins TRBV6-5 and TRBJ1-2; no clear D gene. What was sequenced was naive CD4+ T cells sorted from blood. Regarding subset: CD45RA+ positively selected. The sequence was collected from a man between 18 and 29 years old in good health. CDR3 amino acids: CASSREEVYGYTF. As DNA, the CDR3 is TGTGCCAGCAGTCGCGAGGAGGTCTATGGCTACACCTTC.